The 14 T cell receptor beta chains given below trace back to one sample, sequenced in a study of breast tumors, draining lymph nodes, adjacent tissues. One entry per CDR3 protein results from TCRdb running MiXCR on the multiplex PCR reads. The sample yields 20,000 to 25,000 distinct CDR3 sequences, roughly three fifths seen once. Sequenced input: tumor-adjacent breast tissue. These TCRs come from a female donor with breast cancer. Some clones in this sample may be carry-over from other donors' samples.

The V call is TRBV20-1, the J call TRBJ1-2; D possibly corresponds to TRBD1 (5 bases). The CDR3 consists of 11 residues. V shed 7 bases and J shed 0 bases, with 6 bases lying between them. Germline V gene data show CDR1 as DFQATT and CDR2 as SNEGSKA (reference sequence). The chain's CDR3 is CSETANYGYTF. The CDR3 nucleotides read TGCAGTGAGACAGCTAACTATGGCTACACCTTC.

The V and J genes are TRBV11-2 and TRBJ2-5; D may be TRBD1 or TRBD2 (5 bases each). The CDR3 spans 13 residues. Germline assignment: CDR1 SGHAT and CDR2 FQNNGV. The V and J ends lost 7 bases and 5 bases respectively, with 14 bases between them. This chain's CDR3 is CASTPGPVETQYF. CDR3 sequence (DNA): TGTGCCAGCACCCCGGGACCCGTGGAGACCCAGTACTTC.

The rearrangement links TRBV4-1 to TRBJ2-7; no reliable D call. The CDR3 spans 11 residues. V lost 1 base and J 2 bases, leaving 0 bases between the germline ends. CDR1 and CDR2 (germline): MGHRA, YSYEKL. CDR3 DNA: TGCGCCAGCAGCCAAGCCTACGAGCAGTACTTC. This sequence encodes CASSQAYEQYF.

The chain combines TRBV12-3 or TRBV12-4 with TRBJ2-1, with 10 bases that match TRBD1. The trim removed 5 bases at V and 7 bases at J, leaving 5 bases unmatched. The CDR3 extends over 14 amino acids. As DNA, the CDR3 is TGTGCCAGCAGTATCGGACAGGGGGGGAATGAGCAGTTCTTC. Residues: CASSIGQGGNEQFF.

This chain connects TRBV29-1 to TRBJ1-2; D is ambiguous. Germline CDR1 SQVTM, CDR2 ANQGSEA. This CDR3 is 11 amino acids long. V lost 1 base and J lost 6, with 6 bases in between. The CDR3 sequence: CSVEGRDGYTF. The DNA of the CDR3 is TGCAGCGTTGAAGGTAGGGATGGCTACACCTTC.

This clonotype has ten or more counts. This chain connects TRBV11-2 to TRBJ2-3, with D maybe TRBD1 (6 bases). V gave up 5 bases and J gave up 11 bases, with 17 bases separating them. This CDR3 comprises 13 residues. Per germline, CDR1 SGHAT and CDR2 FQNNGV. This CDR3 is CASSARDTSVQYF. DNA of the CDR3: TGTGCCAGCAGCGCCAGGGACACATCTGTGCAGTATTTT.

A single count supports this clonotype. The chain links TRBV7-9 to TRBJ1-5; D might be TRBD1 (5 bases). The CDR3 consists of 16 residues. Germline assignment: CDR1 SEHNR and CDR2 FQNEAQ (reference sequence). The V gene lost 1 base and the J gene lost 3 bases, with 13 bases spanning the gap. The CDR3 nucleotides read TGTGCCAGCAGCTTAGGGGGCAGCCTGCCCAATCAGCCCCAGCATTTT. Translation gives CASSLGGSLPNQPQHF. The full variable domain, in which reference TRBV7-9 and TRBJ1-5 provide the parts outside the CDR3, is DTGVSQNPRHKITKRGQNVTFRCDPISEHNRLYWYRQTLGQGPEFLTYFQNEAQLEKSRLLSDRFSAERPKGSFSTLEIQRTEQGDSAMYLCASSLGGSLPNQPQHFGDGTRLSIL.

V usage is TRBV5-1 and J usage is TRBJ2-1; 10 nucleotides agree with TRBD2. The length of the CDR3 is 15 residues. Unmatched junction bases numbered 4, after V lost 1 base and J lost 6 bases. The germline V gene has CDR1 SGHRS and CDR2 YFSETQ. This chain's CDR3 is CASSLRLAGVNEQFF. The CDR3 bases are TGCGCCAGCAGCTTGAGGCTAGCGGGGGTCAATGAGCAGTTCTTC. Full variable domain (outside the CDR3, taken from reference TRBV5-1 and TRBJ2-1): KAGVTQTPRYLIKTRGQQVTLSCSPISGHRSVSWYQQTPGQGLQFLFEYFSETQRNKGNFPGRFSGRQFSNSRSEMNVSTLELGDSALYLCASSLRLAGVNEQFFGPGTRLTVL.

The chain couples TRBV7-9 to TRBJ2-3; no definite D call. Per germline, CDR1 SEHNR and CDR2 FQNEAQ (reference sequence). With 5 bases removed from V and 2 bases from J, the gap between germline ends came to 14 bases. The CDR3 runs 15 residues. The CDR3 sequence: CASSKAGVLTDTQYF. As DNA, the CDR3 is TGTGCCAGCAGCAAAGCTGGTGTCCTCACAGATACGCAGTATTTT.

This clonotype has at least ten counts. The V and J genes are TRBV7-9 and TRBJ2-5; weak D call: TRBD2 (6 bases). Germline V CDR1 and CDR2: SEHNR, FQNEAQ (reference sequence). CDR3 size: 18 residues. Trimming took off 4 bases at V and 5 bases at J, with 26 bases between the two ends. CDR3 protein: CASSSNKFAEGLGETQYF. CDR3 nucleotide sequence: TGTGCCAGCAGCTCAAACAAATTCGCGGAGGGCCTTGGGGAGACCCAGTACTTC.

The V gene is TRBV2, the J gene TRBJ1-3; D is ambiguous. CDR1 is SNHLY, CDR2 FYNNEI, per germline. With 3 bases removed from V and 0 bases from J, the gap between germline ends came to 9 bases. This CDR3 has 15 amino acids. CDR3 sequence reads: CASSELYSSGNTIYF. In DNA form, the CDR3 reads TGTGCCAGCAGTGAGTTGTACAGCTCTGGAAACACCATATATTTT.

A note on this clonotype: Being one base from a much bigger clone, this may be a read error. The CDR3 carries no conserved terminal phenylalanine or tryptophan, so it likely arises from a read error. V usage is TRBV7-9 and J usage is TRBJ1-1; D is undetermined. The CDR3 consists of 14 residues. Deletions cut 7 bases from V and 3 bases from J, with 15 bases between. The germline CDR1 and CDR2 sequences are SEHNR and FQNEAQ (reference sequence). CDR3 region: CASTRGRGDTEAFL. The CDR3 DNA reads TGTGCCAGCACACGCGGGCGCGGGGACACTGAAGCTTTCCTT.

The chain uses TRBV7-8 and TRBJ2-3; D remains ambiguous. The CDR3 totals 13 residues. Germline V gene sequence: CDR1 SGHVS, CDR2 FQNEAQ. Trimming cost V 8 bases and J 0 bases, with 9 bases left between them. CDR3 nucleotide sequence: TGTGCCAGCCGCCAGCCTAGCACAGATACGCAGTATTTT. This sequence encodes CASRQPSTDTQYF.

The J gene is TRBJ2-5, the V gene TRBV2; TRBD1 aligns across 8 bases. With V trimmed by 6 bases and J by 2 bases, 8 bases remained unmatched. Per the germline V gene, CDR1 is SNHLY and CDR2 is FYNNEI. The CDR3 contains 15 residues. CDR3 in amino acids: CASSVRDRQQETQYF. The CDR3 nucleotides are TGTGCCAGCAGCGTCCGGGACAGGCAACAAGAGACCCAGTACTTC. Variable domain in full (rest from reference TRBV2 and TRBJ2-5): EPEVTQTPSHQVTQMGQEVILRCVPISNHLYFYWYRQILGQKVEFLVSFYNNEISEKSEIFDDQFSVERPDGSNFTLKIRSTKLEDSAMYFCASSVRDRQQETQYFGPGTRLLVL.